This is a list of T cell receptor beta chains from one sample in a study of T-cell memory formation after mild COVID-19. TCRdb ran MiXCR on the 5' RACE reads and lists one entry per CDR3 protein. Counted here are 110,000 to 150,000 distinct CDR3 sequences, 11% to 15% occurring once; the ten biggest clones make up 28%. The sequencing input was PBMCs or a T cell subset sorted from them (not recorded which). The receptors shown here come from an adult woman who had mild COVID-19 (a few samples of this study predate the infection). Cell type and time point are not known. The CDR3 runs from the conserved cysteine through the conserved F or W. A D gene is named only where the DNA matches it firmly. Expanded clones are given a class, and other clones once, few, many or no size at all.

V gene	J gene	clone size	D gene	CDR3 protein	CDR3 DNA
TRBV5-1	TRBJ2-7	many	TRBD1	CASRGQGYEQYF	TGCGCCAGCAGAGGACAGGGCTACGAGCAGTACTTC
TRBV7-9	TRBJ2-5	-	TRBD2	CASSLDQREGQETQYF	TGTGCCAGCAGCTTAGATCAGCGGGAGGGCCAAGAGACCCAGTACTTC
TRBV5-6	TRBJ1-1	few	-	CASSFLRALRGGNTEAFF	TGTGCCAGCAGCTTTTTGCGGGCCCTCAGGGGAGGGAACACTGAAGCTTTCTTT
TRBV4-2	TRBJ2-1	many	-	CASSQGVGYNEQFF	TGTGCCAGCAGCCAGGGAGTTGGTTACAATGAGCAGTTCTTC
TRBV19	TRBJ1-2	-	-	CASGLGRGYTF	TGTGCCAGTGGACTAGGCCGCGGCTACACCTTC
TRBV18	TRBJ2-1	few	-	CASSGEFF	TGTGCCAGCTCAGGGGAGTTCTTC
TRBV20-1	TRBJ2-3	-	TRBD2	CSARDHAGGTDTQYF	TGCAGTGCTAGAGATCACGCGGGGGGGACAGATACGCAGTATTTT
TRBV7-9	TRBJ1-2	-	-	CASSPTGTVNRYGYTF	TGTGCCAGCAGCCCGACCGGGACTGTAAACCGGTATGGCTACACCTTC
TRBV3-1	TRBJ1-1	-	-	CASSQDFLGMNTEAFF	TGTGCCAGCAGCCAAGATTTTTTGGGAATGAACACTGAAGCTTTCTTT
TRBV9	TRBJ2-2	-	-	CASSKNTGELFF	TGTGCCAGCAGCAAGAACACCGGGGAGCTGTTTTTT
TRBV3-1	TRBJ2-3	-	-	CASSQEGGSTDTQYF	TGTGCCAGCAGCCAAGAGGGAGGCTCCACAGATACGCAGTATTTT
TRBV7-9	TRBJ1-1	-	-	CASSLGWRDTEAFF	TGTGCCAGCAGCTTAGGGTGGAGGGACACTGAAGCTTTCTTT
TRBV15	TRBJ1-1	-	-	CATSSRSEMNTEAFF	TGTGCCACCAGCAGCCGTTCAGAGATGAACACTGAAGCTTTCTTT
TRBV10-3	TRBJ2-1	-	-	CAISEPGGTNPYNEQFF	TGTGCCATCAGTGAGCCAGGGGGGACTAACCCCTACAATGAGCAGTTCTTC
TRBV20-1	TRBJ2-1	-	-	CSARLKRIEQFF	TGCAGTGCTAGACTTAAGAGGATTGAGCAGTTCTTC
TRBV4-1	TRBJ2-6	few	-	CASSQFISGANVLTF	TGCGCCAGCAGCCAGTTTATCTCTGGGGCCAACGTCCTGACTTTC
TRBV4-1	TRBJ1-2	-	-	CASSQGTGVYGYTF	TGCGCCAGCAGCCAAGGAACGGGGGTCTATGGCTACACCTTC
TRBV7-9	TRBJ1-2	few	-	CASRDGDGYTF	TGTGCCAGCAGGGACGGGGATGGCTACACCTTC
TRBV12-3/TRBV12-4	TRBJ2-2	-	TRBD1	CASSLGRGPAGELFF	TGTGCCAGCAGTTTAGGCAGGGGGCCCGCCGGGGAGCTGTTTTTT
TRBV14	TRBJ1-1	-	-	CASSQVDGRVGLNTEAFF	TGTGCCAGCAGCCAAGTTGACGGCCGAGTAGGTTTGAACACTGAAGCTTTCTTT